This TCR beta chain was profiled in a study of shared clonotypes between healthy human individuals. Both subsets, CD45RA+ naive and CD45RA-negative memory, were split from the CD4+ cells. Germline CDR1 GTSNPN, CDR2 SVGIG (reference sequence). This CDR3 spans 12 amino acids. V lost 0 bases and J lost 6, with 6 bases in between. Clones were read by immunoSEQ multiplex PCR, and TCRdb kept only the in-frame ones, dropping some. The sample contains 2,100,000 or so clones, roughly 95% of which appear only once. The gene calls are TRBV30 and TRBJ2-1; D gene uncertain. The origin of this receptor is a man aged 18 to 35 in good health. Input material: naive CD4+ T cells sorted from blood. Subset described: CD45RA+ positively selected. In DNA form, the CDR3 reads TGTGCCTGGAGTGTTATTCTCAATGAGCAGTTCTTC. Translated, it gives CAWSVILNEQFF.